This T cell receptor (beta chain) was captured by sequencing in a study of breast tumors, draining lymph nodes, adjacent tissues (dated by TCRdb to 2016 to 2018). With respect to the entire study: In breast cancer patients, the study compared the TCR beta repertoires of tumor, adjacent nontumor tissue and axillary lymph nodes. In human breast cancer, the study set out to evaluate how tumor, surrounding tissue and draining lymph node repertoires relate to one another and whether T cells may move between these sites.

Study-wide findings and limitations: A scenario in which most tumor T cells derive from the lymph node and then expand within tumor tissue was judged to be consistent with the data. The study presented the conclusion that tumor T cells originate in lymph nodes as consistent with a hypothesis, not as something directly demonstrated. Tumor T-cell repertoires showed less diversity than lymph node repertoires and more diversity than nontumor tissue repertoires, and tumor T-cell repertoires showed preferential V and J gene usage. The similarity between tumor and nontumor tissue repertoires was significantly greater in luminal-like breast cancer than in basal-like breast cancer.

Reading from cysteine to phenylalanine, the CDR3 counts 15 amino acids. Only CDR3 DNA remains: 45 bases, in frame from the first base. V and J lose 5 bases and 12 bases, and a span of 20 bases separates them. According to the germline V gene, CDR1 reads MDHEN and CDR2 reads SYDVKM. This clonotype was observed at least ten times. Its antigen specificity is not known. No much larger clone is present one base from it, and per-base qualities are unavailable. Sequencing relied on an Illumina HiSeq 2000. TCR beta chain libraries were generated through multiplex PCR amplification. High-throughput sequencing was used to analyze the amplified TCR beta chain products. The public reads were run again by TCRdb, first through fastp at Q25 and then through MiXCR, and only productive beta chains were kept. Each entry is one CDR3 protein sequence, shown with its most common DNA and genes. This sample is represented by about 270,000 distinct CDR3 sequences; about 33% of them were singletons. In total, the top ten clones hold under 1.2% of the sample.

Lymph node samples came from the axillary draining lymph nodes of breast cancer patients. The sequencing input was axillary lymph node tissue. The chain is encoded by TRBV28 joined to TRBJ1-6, with TRBD1 as a weak D call on 5 bases. The receptor was derived from a female donor with breast cancer. Some clones in this sample may be carry-over from other donors' samples. The DNA sequence reads TGTGCCAGCAGTGCCCCGGACGGCGGGGGGGAACCCCTCCACTTT. Its amino acids are CASSAPDGGGEPLHF.